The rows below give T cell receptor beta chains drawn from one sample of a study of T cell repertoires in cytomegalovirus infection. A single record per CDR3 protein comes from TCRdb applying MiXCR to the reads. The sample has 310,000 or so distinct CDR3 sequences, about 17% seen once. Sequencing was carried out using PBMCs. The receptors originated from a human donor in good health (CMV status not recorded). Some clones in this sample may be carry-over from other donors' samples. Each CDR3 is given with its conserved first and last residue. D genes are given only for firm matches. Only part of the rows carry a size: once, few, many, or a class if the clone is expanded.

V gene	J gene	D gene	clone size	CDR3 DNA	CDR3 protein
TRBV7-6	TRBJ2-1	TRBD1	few	TGTGCCAGCAGCCCACGACAGGGGGCGAGTGAGCAGTTCTTC	CASSPRQGASEQFF
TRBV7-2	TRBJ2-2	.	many	TGTGCCAGCAGCTTAGATCGGATGGGGGTAGGAACCGGGGAGCTGTTTTTT	CASSLDRMGVGTGELFF
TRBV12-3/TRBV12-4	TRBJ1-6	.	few	TGTGCCAGCAGCTCGGGACGGCTGAATTCACCCCTCCACTTT	CASSSGRLNSPLHF
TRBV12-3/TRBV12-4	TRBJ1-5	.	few	TGTGCCAGCAGTTTAGGTCAGGGGAACAGGGTAAATCAGCCCCAGCATTTT	CASSLGQGNRVNQPQHF
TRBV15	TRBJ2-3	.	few	TGTGCCACCAGCAGAGCGGTGGGCAGGGCAGATACGCAGTATTTT	CATSRAVGRADTQYF
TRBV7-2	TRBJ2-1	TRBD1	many	TGTGCCAGCAGCTTATCGGGACAGGGGGTGAATGAGCAGTTCTTC	CASSLSGQGVNEQFF
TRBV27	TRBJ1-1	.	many	TGTGCCAGCCGTACCGGAGGGAGGACTGAAGCTTTCTTT	CASRTGGRTEAFF
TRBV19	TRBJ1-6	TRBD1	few	TGTGCCGCCCGACCCAGGGGGCAGGAATCACCCCTCCACTTT	CAARPRGQESPLHF
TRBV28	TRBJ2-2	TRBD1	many	TGTGCCAGCAGCTCGGGGACAGATAACACCGGGGAGCTGTTTTTT	CASSSGTDNTGELFF
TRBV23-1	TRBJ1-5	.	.	TGCGCCAGCCCGCTCGACATCGCGCATTTT	CASPLDIAHF
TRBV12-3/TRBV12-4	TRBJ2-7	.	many	TGTGCCAGCAGGGACAGTTTGAGCTCCTACGAGCAGTACTTC	CASRDSLSSYEQYF
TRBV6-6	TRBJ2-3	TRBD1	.	TGTGCCAGCAGTTACGGGACAGGGGCCGGAGATACGCAGTATTTT	CASSYGTGAGDTQYF
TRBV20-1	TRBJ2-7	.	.	TGCAGTGCTAGAGATGCAAGCCCCAGGAGGGACTTCTACTACGAGCAGTACTTC	CSARDASPRRDFYYEQYF
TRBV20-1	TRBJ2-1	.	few	TGCAGTGCCCCAACGGGGCTCGGGTCCTACAATGAGCAGTTCTTC	CSAPTGLGSYNEQFF
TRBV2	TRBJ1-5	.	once	TGTGCCAGCGGAGGTTTACCCCCTAATCAGCCCCAGCATTTT	CASGGLPPNQPQHF
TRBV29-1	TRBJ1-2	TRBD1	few	TGCAGCGTTGATAGGGACAGATTAGGCTACACCTTC	CSVDRDRLGYTF
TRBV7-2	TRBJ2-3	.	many	TGTGCCAGCAGCTTAGTCGGAGAATCGGATACGCAGTATTTT	CASSLVGESDTQYF
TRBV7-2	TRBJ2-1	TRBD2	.	TGTGCCAGCAGTTGGGACTACTCCAATGAGCAGTTCTTC	CASSWDYSNEQFF
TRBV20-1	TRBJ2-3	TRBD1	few	TGCAGTGCTAGGATGCAGGGGACAGATACGCAGAATTTT	CSARMQGTDTQNF
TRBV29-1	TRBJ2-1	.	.	TGCAGCGTTGAAGGTCGGCAGAACCTAAACAATGAGCAGTTCTTC	CSVEGRQNLNNEQFF
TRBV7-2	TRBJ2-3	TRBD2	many	TGTGCCAGCAAGGGGGCGGGAACTAGCGGGGGTTCCGGAGATACGCAGTATTTT	CASKGAGTSGGSGDTQYF
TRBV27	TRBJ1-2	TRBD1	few	TGTGCCAGCCAGGGGGACTATGGCTACACCTTC	CASQGDYGYTF
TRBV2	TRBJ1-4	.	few	TGTGCCAGCACGCGACAGCGAAATGAAAAACTGTTTTTT	CASTRQRNEKLFF
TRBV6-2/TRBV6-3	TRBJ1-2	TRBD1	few	TGTGCCAGCTCTGGGACAGGGCAGTTCTATGGCTACACCTTC	CASSGTGQFYGYTF
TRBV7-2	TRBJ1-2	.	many	TGTGCCAGCAGCCCGAGGGGCATCTTTAACTATGGCTACACCTTC	CASSPRGIFNYGYTF
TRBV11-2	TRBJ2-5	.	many	TGTGCCAGCAGCTTAGCCGCCCGAGCGAGGGGCCAAGAGACCCAGTACTTC	CASSLAARARGQETQYF
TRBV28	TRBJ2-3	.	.	TGTGCCAGCAAAGAGACAGCTTATGCTTCAGATACGCAGTATTTT	CASKETAYASDTQYF
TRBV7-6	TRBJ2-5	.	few	TGTGCCAGCAGCCCCGCGCCGGGCCAAGAGACCCAGTACTTC	CASSPAPGQETQYF
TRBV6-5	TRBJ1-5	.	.	TGTGCCAGCAGTAGGACAGTAAGCAATCAGCCCCAGCATTTT	CASSRTVSNQPQHF
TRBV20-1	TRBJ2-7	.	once	TGCAGTGCTAGGAGAGCGACTTACTCCTACGAGCAGTACTTC	CSARRATYSYEQYF
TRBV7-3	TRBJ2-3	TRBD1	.	TGTGCCAGCAGCCCGGCGGGACAGGGCACAGATACGCAGTATTTT	CASSPAGQGTDTQYF
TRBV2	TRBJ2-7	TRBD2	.	TGTGCCAGCAGTTTGGGGGACTATGGCGAGCAGTACTTC	CASSLGDYGEQYF
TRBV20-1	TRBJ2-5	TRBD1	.	TGCAGTGCTAGAGATCACAGGGGCCAAGAGACCCAGTACTTC	CSARDHRGQETQYF
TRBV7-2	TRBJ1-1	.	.	TGTGCCAGCAGCTTTTCTCCAGGCATGAACACTGAAGCTTTCTTT	CASSFSPGMNTEAFF
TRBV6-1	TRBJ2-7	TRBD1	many	TGTGCCAGCAGTGGACAGGGATCTAAGTACGAGCAGTACTTC	CASSGQGSKYEQYF
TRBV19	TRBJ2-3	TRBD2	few	TGTGCCAGTAGTCCGCGGGGGTTTACAGATACGCAGTATTTT	CASSPRGFTDTQYF
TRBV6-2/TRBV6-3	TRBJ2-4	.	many	TGTGCCAGCAGTTACTCGCAGGGGACAAGGTCCGCCAAAAACATTCAGTACTTC	CASSYSQGTRSAKNIQYF
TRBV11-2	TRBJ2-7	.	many	TGTGCCAGCAGCTTACTCGGGGGCTCCTACGAGCAGTACTTC	CASSLLGGSYEQYF
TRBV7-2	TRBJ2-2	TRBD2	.	TGTGCCAGCAGCTTGGCGGGGGGAACGAACACCGGGGAGCTGTTTTTT	CASSLAGGTNTGELFF
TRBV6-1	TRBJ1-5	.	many	TGTGCCAGCAGAGGACAGCCTTTTAGATCCTTTAGCAATCAGCCCCAGCATTTT	CASRGQPFRSFSNQPQHF
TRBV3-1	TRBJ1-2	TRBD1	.	TGTGCCAGCAGCCAGGGGACAGGGAGATTAACTGGCGGCTACACCTTC	CASSQGTGRLTGGYTF
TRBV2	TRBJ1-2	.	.	TGTGCCAGCAGTGCCGACCGAAACTATGGCTACACCTTC	CASSADRNYGYTF
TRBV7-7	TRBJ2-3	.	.	TGTGCTAGCAGCTTAGGCACAGGCGGGGATGGCACAGATACGCAGTATTTT	CASSLGTGGDGTDTQYF